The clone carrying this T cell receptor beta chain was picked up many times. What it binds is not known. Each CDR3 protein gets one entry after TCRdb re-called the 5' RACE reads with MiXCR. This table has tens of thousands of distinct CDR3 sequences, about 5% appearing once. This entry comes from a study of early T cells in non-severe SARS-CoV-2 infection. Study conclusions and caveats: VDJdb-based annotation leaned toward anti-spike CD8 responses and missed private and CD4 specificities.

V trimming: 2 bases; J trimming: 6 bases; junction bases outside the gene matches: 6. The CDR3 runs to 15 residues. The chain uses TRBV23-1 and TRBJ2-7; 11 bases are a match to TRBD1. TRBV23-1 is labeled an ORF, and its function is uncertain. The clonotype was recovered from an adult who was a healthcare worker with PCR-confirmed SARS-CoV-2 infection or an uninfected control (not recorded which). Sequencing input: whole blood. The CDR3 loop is CASSQKDRGPGEQYF. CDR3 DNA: TGCGCCAGCAGTCAAAAGGACAGGGGGCCCGGCGAGCAGTACTTC.